What follows are 26 T cell receptor beta chains derived from one specimen sequenced in a study of blood T cell repertoires in COVID-19 (dated by TCRdb to 2019 to 2021). Library creation used the immunoSEQ multiplex PCR assay. Held by TCRdb, this immuneACCESS table contains in-frame sequences only and omits some clones. Under half of the omission traces to an unresolved V gene where checked; the cause of the rest is unknown. The sample contains 250,000 to 350,000 clones, 75% to 90% of them found a single time. Under 2.5% of the sample rests with the top ten. Sequenced input: PBMCs or T cells enriched from blood (not recorded which). Source of these receptors: a woman aged 18-29 years who had recovered from COVID-19.

V usage is TRBV3-1 (or the pseudogene TRBV3-2) and J usage is TRBJ1-1, with no clear D. Trimming removed 4 bases at V and 4 bases at J, with 10 bases between. The CDR3 is made up of 13 amino acids. Germline CDR1 LGHDT, CDR2 YNNKEL (reference sequence). Here the CDR3 DNA reads TGTGCCAGCAGCCGGAGGGTGCCCACTGAAGCTTTCTTT. Its translation: CASSRRVPTEAFF.

The V call is TRBV6-8, the J call TRBJ2-3, with a weak D call TRBD2 (7 bases). Deletions cut 3 bases from V and 0 bases from J, with 22 bases between. CDR3 size: 19 residues. Germline assignment: CDR1 MNHGY and CDR2 SAAAGT. The CDR3 sequence is CASSYGGKARGQSTDTQYF. CDR3 nucleotide sequence: TGTGCCAGCAGTTATGGAGGGAAAGCGCGGGGGCAAAGCACAGATACGCAGTATTTT.

Only one count was recorded for this clone. The chain employs TRBV29-1 and TRBJ2-3; 16 bases line up with TRBD2. Per germline, CDR1 SQVTM and CDR2 ANQGSEA. Trimming removed 6 bases from V and 4 bases from J; junction bases left unmatched: 10. This CDR3 comprises 17 residues. CDR3 nucleotides: TGCAGCGTGCCGGGACTAGCGGGGGGGCAGTTAGCAGATACGCAGTATTTT. It translates to CSVPGLAGGQLADTQYF.

The rearrangement links TRBV5-4 to TRBJ2-7; 9 nucleotides match TRBD2. CDR3 size: 14 residues. V was pared by 6 bases and J by 5 bases, with 9 bases of the junction left unmatched. Germline lookup yields CDR1 SGHNT and CDR2 YYREEE (reference sequence). Written as DNA, the CDR3 is TGTGCCAGCAATTCCGGCGGGGGGGCCGACGAGCAGTACTTC. It is translated as CASNSGGGADEQYF.

The chain has TRBV27 and TRBJ2-3; TRBD2 aligns across 8 bases. The CDR3 is 16 amino acids. The V gene's germline CDR1 is MNHEY and CDR2 SMNVEV (reference sequence). Losses at the gene ends were 3 bases for V and 0 bases for J; bases not matched to a gene: 5. DNA of the CDR3: TGTGCCAGCAGTTTCGCGGGGGGCGAGAGCACAGATACGCAGTATTTT. Translation gives CASSFAGGESTDTQYF.

The chain recombines TRBV19 with TRBJ1-5; D unclear. Trimming removed 1 base from V and 6 bases from J, with 4 bases in between. Germline values: CDR1 LNHDA, CDR2 SQIVND (reference sequence). CDR3 length equals 12 residues. Here the CDR3 reads CASSIGSQPQHF. The CDR3 nucleotides are TGTGCCAGTAGTATAGGTAGTCAGCCCCAGCATTTT.

V is TRBV12-3 or TRBV12-4 and J is TRBJ1-2; unclear D gene. The ends were cut back, 3 bases at V and 4 bases at J, with 9 bases in the middle. The length of the CDR3 is 13 residues. CDR3: CASSLSRFYGYTF. The DNA of the CDR3 is TGTGCCAGCAGTTTGTCCAGGTTCTATGGCTACACCTTC.

This clone was observed once. This sequence joins TRBV4-1 and TRBJ1-2; TRBD1 might be the D (6 bases). The germline gives CDR1 MGHRA, CDR2 YSYEKL. With 3 bases removed from V and 12 bases from J, the gap between germline ends came to 17 bases. The CDR3 consists of 13 residues. The CDR3, as DNA: TGCGCCAGCAGCCACCTCGGGGGGCGGCAGGACACCTTC. Its protein is CASSHLGGRQDTF.

The chain joins TRBV5-1 to TRBJ2-5; tentative D call: TRBD1 (6 bases). This CDR3 has 15 residues. Germline V lookup: CDR1 SGHRS, CDR2 YFSETQ. The V end lost 4 bases, the J end lost 0 bases, and 13 bases lay between the germline ends. The CDR3 spells CASSPGTLYQETQYF. CDR3 coding DNA: TGCGCCAGCAGCCCCGGGACATTGTACCAAGAGACCCAGTACTTC.

This chain connects TRBV5-1 to TRBJ1-2; no clear D. The V end lost 0 bases, the J end lost 7 bases, and 7 bases lay between the germline ends. CDR3 length: 12 residues. The V gene's germline CDR1 is SGHRS and CDR2 YFSETQ. CDR3 sequence (DNA): TGCGCCAGCAGCTTGGAGCGGGCTGGCTACACCTTC. Its protein is CASSLERAGYTF.

V gene TRBV29-1 combines with J gene TRBJ2-7, with a weak D call TRBD1 (5 bases). The CDR3 is made up of 12 amino acids. CDR1 is SQVTM and CDR2 is ANQGSEA in the germline V gene. Deletions cut 4 bases from V and 6 bases from J, with 13 bases between. CDR3 DNA: TGCAGCGTTGGCGCCAGGGTAGGCGAGCAGTACTTC. It translates to CSVGARVGEQYF.

The chain has TRBV28 and TRBJ2-5; perhaps TRBD1 as D (5 bases). V lost 6 bases and J 5 bases, leaving 16 bases between the germline ends. There are 14 residues in the CDR3. CDR1 and CDR2 (germline): MDHEN, SYDVKM. The CDR3 coding sequence is TGTGCCAGCAGCCACAAGTTCCGACAGGAGACCCAGTACTTC. Translated: CASSHKFRQETQYF.

J is TRBJ1-2 and V is TRBV20-1; D gene unclear. Germline loops: CDR1 DFQATT, CDR2 SNEGSKA (reference sequence). CDR3 size: 10 residues. The V gene lost 4 bases and the J gene lost 6 bases, with 6 bases spanning the gap. The CDR3 DNA sequence: TGCAGTGCTATACAGAATGGCTACACCTTC. Translating gives CSAIQNGYTF.

This sequence joins TRBV19 and TRBJ1-4; 8 bases line up with TRBD1. CDR3 length equals 13 residues. Germline V gives CDR1 LNHDA, CDR2 SQIVND (reference sequence). For the CDR3, the DNA is TGTGAAAAGAGCGGACAGGGTGATGAAAAACTGTTTTTT. Translated, it gives CEKSGQGDEKLFF. Variable domain in full (rest from reference TRBV19 and TRBJ1-4): DGGITQSPKYLFRKEGQNVTLSCEQNLNHDAMYWYRQDPGQGLRLIYYSQIVNDFQKGDIAEGYSVSREKKESFPLTVTSAQKNPTAFYLCEKSGQGDEKLFFGSGTQLSVL.

This chain links TRBV7-9 with TRBJ1-1; no reliable D call. The CDR3 covers 15 residues. Germline V gives CDR1 SEHNR, CDR2 FQNEAQ (reference sequence). The germline V and J ends were trimmed by 1 base and 4 bases, with 13 bases remaining between them. CDR3 sequence: CASSLGTPGRTEAFF. CDR3 DNA: TGTGCCAGCAGCTTAGGTACACCTGGGCGCACTGAAGCTTTCTTT. Looking up the rest from reference TRBV7-9 and TRBJ1-1 gives the full variable domain: DTGVSQNPRHKITKRGQNVTFRCDPISEHNRLYWYRQTLGQGPEFLTYFQNEAQLEKSRLLSDRFSAERPKGSFSTLEIQRTEQGDSAMYLCASSLGTPGRTEAFFGQGTRLTVV.

J is TRBJ2-7 and V is TRBV5-1; TRBD2 agrees at 9 bases. CDR1 is SGHRS and CDR2 is YFSETQ in the germline V gene. This CDR3 region has 17 residues. Trimming cost V 0 bases and J 2 bases; bases outside gene matches: 9. The CDR3 region is CASSLDRRGGGPYEQYF. The CDR3 DNA reads as TGCGCCAGCAGCTTGGATCGGCGGGGGGGAGGCCCCTACGAGCAGTACTTC.

The CDR3 is CASNRGSSYNEQFF. DNA for the CDR3: TGTGCCAGCAACAGGGGAAGCTCCTACAATGAGCAGTTCTTC. J is TRBJ2-1 and V is TRBV27; TRBD1 matches at 7 bases. Per germline, CDR1 MNHEY and CDR2 SMNVEV (reference sequence). V was clipped by 7 bases and J by 0 bases; unmatched bases: 3. This CDR3 region has 14 residues.

A few counts support this clone. The V call is TRBV6-5, the J call TRBJ2-1; 7 bases agree with TRBD2. J was trimmed by 2 bases and V by 0 bases; bases with no gene match: 4. The CDR3 sequence is 16 residues long. Germline V gene lookup returns CDR1 MNHEY and CDR2 SVGAGI. The DNA for the CDR3 is TGTGCCAGCAGTTACTCGGGGGGGATGACCTACAATGAGCAGTTCTTC. Protein product: CASSYSGGMTYNEQFF.

In this sample, this clone turned up once. V gene TRBV7-9 combines with J gene TRBJ1-4; D is uncertain. Germline lookup yields CDR1 SEHNR and CDR2 FQNEAQ (reference sequence). The CDR3 sequence is 15 residues long. The V gene lost 1 base and the J gene lost 7 bases, with 13 bases spanning the gap. CDR3 DNA: TGTGCCAGCAGCTTAGACGGGGTTTCGAGTGAAAAACTGTTTTTT. Residues: CASSLDGVSSEKLFF.

This rearrangement joins TRBV15 to TRBJ1-2; possible D gene TRBD1, 6 bases. Germline CDR1 is LNHNV and CDR2 is YYDKDF (reference sequence). V lost 0 bases and J 4 bases, leaving 21 bases between the germline ends. The CDR3 has 18 amino acids. The CDR3 nucleotides read TGTGCCACCAGCAGAGATGGGCGGGTGGAACTAGGGGGCTATGGCTACACCTTC. Translating gives CATSRDGRVELGGYGYTF.

V is TRBV11-2 and J is TRBJ1-6; no definite D call. Per the germline V gene, CDR1 is SGHAT and CDR2 is FQNNGV. The ends were cut back, 5 bases at V and 14 bases at J, with 16 bases in the middle. The CDR3 has 13 amino acids. The CDR3 coding sequence is TGTGCCAGCAGCCCTCCGGGTTCGGGAACCCTCCACTTT. Its protein product is CASSPPGSGTLHF.

The rearrangement links TRBV5-1 to TRBJ1-1; D ambiguous. CDR3 size: 16 residues. CDR1 SGHRS and CDR2 YFSETQ come from the germline V gene. V was trimmed by 0 bases and J by 4 bases, leaving 16 bases between them. The CDR3 sequence is CASSLEISMIGTEAFF. CDR3 nucleotides: TGCGCCAGCAGCTTGGAAATCTCTATGATTGGCACTGAAGCTTTCTTT. Supplemented by reference TRBV5-1 and TRBJ1-1, the full variable domain reads KAGVTQTPRYLIKTRGQQVTLSCSPISGHRSVSWYQQTPGQGLQFLFEYFSETQRNKGNFPGRFSGRQFSNSRSEMNVSTLELGDSALYLCASSLEISMIGTEAFFGQGTRLTVV.

This chain connects TRBV2 to TRBJ1-1; no definite D call. V was pared by 1 base and J by 10 bases, with 10 bases between. This CDR3 contains 12 residues. Germline CDR1 is SNHLY and CDR2 is FYNNEI. DNA for the CDR3: TGTGCCAGCAGTGAAGATGGTCGCGGAGCTTTCTTT. Protein product: CASSEDGRGAFF.

J is TRBJ1-1 and V is TRBV18; tentatively, D is TRBD1 (6 bases). The CDR3 is 13 residues long. Germline CDR1 reads KGHSH; CDR2 reads LQKENI. Trimming removed 4 bases at V and 1 base at J, with 7 bases between. The CDR3 spells CASSLTGNTEAFF. In DNA form, the CDR3 reads TGTGCCAGCTCACTGACAGGGAACACTGAAGCTTTCTTT.

This chain's CDR3 is CASSLGRGRDYTF. In DNA form, the CDR3 reads TGTGCCAGCAGTTTAGGCAGGGGCAGAGACTACACCTTC. The chain carries TRBV12-3 or TRBV12-4 and TRBJ1-2; TRBD1 is a possible D gene (6 bases). Trimming shortened V by 1 base and J by 10 bases, and 13 bases separated the two germline ends. The CDR3 is 13 residues long.

The CDR3 reads CASSDPGGGDSERVDQPQHF. In nucleotides, the CDR3 is TGTGCCAGCAGTGATCCGGGAGGGGGGGACAGCGAACGGGTCGATCAGCCCCAGCATTTT. The chain couples TRBV2 to TRBJ1-5, with 7 bases identical to TRBD1. The CDR3 is made up of 20 amino acids. Losses at the gene ends were 3 bases for V and 5 bases for J; bases not matched to a gene: 22. Germline CDR1 SNHLY, CDR2 FYNNEI.